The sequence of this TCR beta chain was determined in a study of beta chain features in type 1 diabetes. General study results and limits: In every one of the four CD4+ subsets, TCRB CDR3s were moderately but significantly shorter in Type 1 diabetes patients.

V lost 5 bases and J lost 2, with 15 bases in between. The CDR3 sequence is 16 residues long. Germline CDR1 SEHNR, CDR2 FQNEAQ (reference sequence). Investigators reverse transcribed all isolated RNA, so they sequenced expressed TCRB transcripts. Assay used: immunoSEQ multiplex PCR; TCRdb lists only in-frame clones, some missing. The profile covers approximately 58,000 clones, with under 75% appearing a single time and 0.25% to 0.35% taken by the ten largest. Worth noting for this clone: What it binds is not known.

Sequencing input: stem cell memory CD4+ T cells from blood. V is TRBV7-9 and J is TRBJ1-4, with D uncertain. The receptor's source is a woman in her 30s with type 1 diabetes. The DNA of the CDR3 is TGTGCCAGCAGCCCCACCCGAGGAATGACTAATGAAAAACTGTTTTTT. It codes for CASSPTRGMTNEKLFF. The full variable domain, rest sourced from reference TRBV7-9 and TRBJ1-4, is DTGVSQNPRHKITKRGQNVTFRCDPISEHNRLYWYRQTLGQGPEFLTYFQNEAQLEKSRLLSDRFSAERPKGSFSTLEIQRTEQGDSAMYLCASSPTRGMTNEKLFFGSGTQLSVL.